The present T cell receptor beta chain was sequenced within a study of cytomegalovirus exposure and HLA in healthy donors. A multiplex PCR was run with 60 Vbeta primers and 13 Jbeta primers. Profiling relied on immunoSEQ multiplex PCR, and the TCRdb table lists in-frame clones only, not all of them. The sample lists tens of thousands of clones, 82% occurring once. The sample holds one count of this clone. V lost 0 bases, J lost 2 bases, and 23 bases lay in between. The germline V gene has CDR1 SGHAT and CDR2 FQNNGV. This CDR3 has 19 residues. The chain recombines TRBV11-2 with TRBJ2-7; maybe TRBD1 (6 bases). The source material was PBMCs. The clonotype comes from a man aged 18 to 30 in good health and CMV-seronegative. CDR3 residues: CASSLDSYRVSGPAYEQYF. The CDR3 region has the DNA TGTGCCAGCAGCTTAGATTCCTACAGGGTTTCGGGACCAGCCTACGAGCAGTACTTC.